The rows below give T cell receptor beta chains drawn from one sample of a study of a mutant IDH1 vaccine in newly diagnosed glioma. Produced via immunoSEQ multiplex PCR; TCRdb's table is partial and in-frame only. Of tens of thousands of clones detected, about 80% appear once; the ten largest clones hold about 20%. Sequenced material: PBMCs, taken from a glioma patient treated with radiotherapy, temozolomide or both. These receptor sequences come from a young man with glioma. Both conserved end residues are part of each CDR3. D genes are given only for firm matches. Clone sizes are given selectively: once, few, many, or a class where the clone is expanded.

16	NA	TRBD1	TRBV30	TRBJ1-2	CASFRDRESFANGYTF	TGTGCCTCCTTTCGGGACAGGGAGTCATTCGCGAATGGCTACACCTTC
14	NA	NA	TRBV30	TRBJ1-3	CAWNRGDAGNTIYF	TGTGCCTGGAATCGAGGGGATGCTGGAAACACCATATATTTT
14	NA	NA	TRBV19	TRBJ2-2	CASGGPSGTGELFF	TGTGCCAGTGGGGGCCCCTCGGGCACCGGGGAGCTGTTTTTT
14	few	NA	TRBV4-1	TRBJ1-1	CASSQGAGSTEAFF	TGCGCCAGCAGCCAAGGGGCAGGGAGCACTGAAGCTTTCTTT
14	once	NA	TRBV5-1	TRBJ1-4	CASTPGDIGEKLFF	TGCGCCAGCACCCCGGGAGACATCGGGGAAAAACTGTTTTTT
13	NA	NA	TRBV5-1	TRBJ1-1	CASSLGGGGEAFF	TGCGCCAGCAGCTTGGGGGGCGGAGGCGAAGCTTTCTTT
15	NA	NA	TRBV7-9	TRBJ1-3	CASSQDRVSGNTIYF	TGTGCCAGCAGCCAGGATCGGGTCTCTGGAAACACCATATATTTT
14	NA	NA	TRBV27	TRBJ1-3	CASSLRGTDDTIYF	TGTGCCAGCAGTTTAAGAGGGACGGACGACACCATATATTTT
13	NA	NA	TRBV13	TRBJ2-7	CASSFRNAYEQYF	TGTGCCAGCAGCTTCCGGAACGCCTACGAGCAGTACTTC
14	NA	TRBD2	TRBV2	TRBJ2-3	CASKKTSGTDTQYF	TGTGCCAGCAAAAAGACTAGCGGGACAGATACGCAGTATTTT
14	NA	NA	TRBV9	TRBJ1-2	CASSAGSVNYGYTF	TGTGCCAGCAGCGCTGGGTCCGTTAACTATGGCTACACCTTC
12	NA	NA	TRBV2	TRBJ2-2	CASSVLAWELFF	TGTGCCAGCAGTGTTTTGGCCTGGGAGCTGTTTTTT
13	NA	TRBD1	TRBV2	TRBJ1-5	CASSWDRDQPQHF	TGTGCCAGCAGCTGGGACAGGGATCAGCCCCAGCATTTT
16	NA	TRBD1	TRBV28	TRBJ1-5	CASSTQDRGGSQPQHF	TGTGCCAGCAGCACTCAAGACAGGGGAGGGAGTCAGCCCCAGCATTTT
14	once	TRBD2	TRBV6-4	TRBJ2-3	CASSERGGTDTQYF	TGTGCCAGCAGTGAGCGGGGGGGCACAGATACGCAGTATTTT
14	once	NA	TRBV6-1	TRBJ1-2	CASRIQGLTYGYTF	TGTGCCAGCAGGATTCAGGGGTTGACCTATGGCTACACCTTC
12	NA	NA	TRBV5-1	TRBJ2-5	CASSLSRETQYF	TGCGCCAGCAGCTTGTCACGAGAGACCCAGTACTTC
15	NA	NA	TRBV7-9	TRBJ1-4	CASRRGPAEFEKLFF	TGTGCCAGCAGACGAGGGCCGGCGGAGTTTGAAAAACTGTTTTTT
18	NA	TRBD2	TRBV4-2	TRBJ2-7	CASSQDWVGLAESYEQYF	TGTGCCAGCAGCCAAGATTGGGTGGGACTAGCGGAGTCCTACGAGCAGTACTTC
14	NA	TRBD2	TRBV2	TRBJ2-5	CASSSSGGKETQYF	TGTGCCAGCAGTAGTAGCGGGGGGAAGGAGACCCAGTACTTC
13	once	NA	TRBV18	TRBJ1-5	CASSQGSNQPQHF	TGTGCCAGCTCACAGGGAAGCAATCAGCCCCAGCATTTT
14	once	NA	TRBV6-4	TRBJ2-3	CASSVSGGGDTQYF	TGTGCCAGCAGTGTATCCGGGGGCGGGGATACGCAGTATTTT
15	few	TRBD1	TRBV7-9	TRBJ2-2	CASSDRQGVIGELFF	TGTGCCAGCAGCGATAGACAGGGAGTCATCGGGGAGCTGTTTTTT
16	once	TRBD2	TRBV2	TRBJ2-2	CASSVLAGSLTGELFF	TGTGCCAGCAGTGTTCTAGCGGGGTCGTTGACCGGGGAGCTGTTTTTT
12	few	NA	TRBV11-2	TRBJ1-1	CASSFGETEAFF	TGTGCCAGCAGCTTCGGCGAAACTGAAGCTTTCTTT
15	few	NA	TRBV4-1	TRBJ1-5	CASSQIFTPNQPQHF	TGCGCCAGCAGCCAGATTTTTACCCCAAATCAGCCCCAGCATTTT
17	NA	TRBD1	TRBV9	TRBJ1-1	CASSVDQETGVNTEAFF	TGTGCCAGCAGCGTAGATCAAGAGACAGGGGTGAACACTGAAGCTTTCTTT
15	NA	TRBD1	TRBV5-1	TRBJ2-7	CASSPLRQGSDEQYF	TGCGCCAGCAGCCCCCTCCGACAGGGCTCTGACGAGCAGTACTTC
14	NA	TRBD1	TRBV19	TRBJ2-7	CASSFPGQGYEQYF	TGTGCCAGTAGTTTCCCCGGACAGGGCTACGAGCAGTACTTC
13	NA	TRBD1	TRBV10-2	TRBJ2-7	CAVRDRMDYEQYF	TGCGCCGTCCGGGACAGAATGGACTACGAGCAGTACTTC
12	NA	NA	TRBV2	TRBJ2-1	CASIRSRNEQFF	TGTGCCAGCATTCGCTCAAGGAATGAGCAGTTCTTC
15	NA	NA	TRBV4-1	TRBJ1-1	CASSQDGGWRTEAFF	TGCGCCAGCAGCCAAGATGGCGGATGGCGGACTGAAGCTTTCTTT
17	NA	TRBD2	TRBV7-6	TRBJ2-7	CASSLGIGLAGDYEQYF	TGTGCCAGCAGCTTAGGGATAGGACTAGCGGGGGACTACGAGCAGTACTTC
12	NA	NA	TRBV2	TRBJ1-1	CASSEGLTEAFF	TGTGCCAGCAGTGAAGGTCTCACTGAAGCTTTCTTT
15	NA	NA	TRBV4-3	TRBJ1-2	CASSQDPGQPYGYTF	TGCGCCAGCAGCCAAGATCCTGGACAGCCATATGGCTACACCTTC
14	NA	NA	TRBV10-3	TRBJ1-5	CAISDPGVGQPQHF	TGTGCCATCAGTGACCCAGGGGTAGGACAGCCCCAGCATTTT
12	NA	NA	TRBV10-3	TRBJ1-3	CAIRTSGNTIYF	TGTGCCATCAGGACTTCTGGAAACACCATATATTTT
15	NA	NA	TRBV5-1	TRBJ2-2	CASSLVLMGAGELFF	TGCGCCAGCAGCTTGGTTCTTATGGGAGCCGGGGAGCTGTTTTTT
15	NA	TRBD2	TRBV6-4	TRBJ2-1	CASSGTSGGANEQFF	TGTGCCAGCAGTGGGACTAGCGGGGGGGCCAATGAGCAGTTCTTC
15	NA	NA	TRBV30	TRBJ1-1	CAWSNKGDLNTEAFF	TGTGCCTGGAGTAATAAGGGAGACTTGAACACTGAAGCTTTCTTT
13	NA	NA	TRBV7-9	TRBJ2-7	CASSQGSSYEQYF	TGTGCCAGCAGCCAAGGTAGCTCCTACGAGCAGTACTTC
16	NA	NA	TRBV30	TRBJ1-3	CAWSVHATHSGNTIYF	TGTGCCTGGAGTGTACATGCTACCCACTCTGGAAACACCATATATTTT
11	NA	NA	TRBV2	TRBJ1-1	CASLWNTEAFF	TGTGCCAGCTTATGGAACACTGAAGCTTTCTTT
10	NA	NA	TRBV20-1	TRBJ1-1	CRAQGTEAFF	TGCAGGGCGCAGGGCACTGAAGCTTTCTTT
14	NA	TRBD2	TRBV4-1	TRBJ2-7	CASSQASGGPGQYF	TGCGCCAGCAGCCAAGCAAGCGGGGGGCCTGGGCAGTACTTC
13	NA	NA	TRBV7-7	TRBJ1-1	CASSSQLNTEAFF	TGTGCCAGCAGCTCACAACTGAACACTGAAGCTTTCTTT
12	NA	NA	TRBV7-9	TRBJ1-1	CASSLSYTEAFF	TGTGCCAGCAGCTTGAGTTACACTGAAGCTTTCTTT
17	NA	TRBD2	TRBV28	TRBJ2-2	CASSRTSGGGDTGELFF	TGTGCCAGCAGCCGGACTAGCGGGGGCGGTGACACCGGGGAGCTGTTTTTT
15	NA	NA	TRBV4-3	TRBJ2-7	CASSQLPGLSYEQYF	TGCGCCAGCAGCCAACTACCTGGACTTTCCTACGAGCAGTACTTC
14	NA	NA	TRBV30	TRBJ1-1	CAWSVGRRGAEAFF	TGTGCCTGGAGTGTAGGACGGAGAGGCGCTGAAGCTTTCTTT
17	NA	TRBD1	TRBV5-4	TRBJ1-5	CASSWTGGLDSNQPQHF	TGTGCCAGCAGCTGGACAGGGGGCCTGGATAGCAATCAGCCCCAGCATTTT